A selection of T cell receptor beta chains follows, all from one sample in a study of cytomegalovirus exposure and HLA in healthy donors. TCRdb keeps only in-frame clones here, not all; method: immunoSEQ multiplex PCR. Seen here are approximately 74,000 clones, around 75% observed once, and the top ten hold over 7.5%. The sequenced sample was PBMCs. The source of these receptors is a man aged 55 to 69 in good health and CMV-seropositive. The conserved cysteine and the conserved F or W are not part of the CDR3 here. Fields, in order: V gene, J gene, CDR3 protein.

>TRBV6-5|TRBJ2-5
ASSSRQGGETQY
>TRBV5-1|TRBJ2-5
ASSMGLAGGIQETQY
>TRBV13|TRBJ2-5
ASSFVRTGGETQY
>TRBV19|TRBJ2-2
ATLRDRGRGGTGELF
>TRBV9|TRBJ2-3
ASSVGLEDTQY
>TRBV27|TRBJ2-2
ASGTKHRGPNTGELF
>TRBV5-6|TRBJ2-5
ASSLGGIQETQY
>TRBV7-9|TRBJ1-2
ASRSRDGYT
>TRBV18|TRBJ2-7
ASSPGGQGMNEQY
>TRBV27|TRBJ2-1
ASSLTKINEQF
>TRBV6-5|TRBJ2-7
ASSSLLAGVYEQY
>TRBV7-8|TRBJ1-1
ASSLGGRGLTEAF
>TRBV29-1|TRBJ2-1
SVDSSFNNEQF
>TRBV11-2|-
ASSATGTGASYEQY
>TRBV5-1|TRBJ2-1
ASSASAGIYNEQF
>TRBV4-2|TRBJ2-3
ASSQEERGRTDTQY
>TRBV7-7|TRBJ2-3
ASSLDLTDTQY
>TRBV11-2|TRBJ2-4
ASSSTNTQNIQY
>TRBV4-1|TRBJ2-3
ASSQEMASGGLRDTQY
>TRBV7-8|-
ASSIVAGGSYEQY
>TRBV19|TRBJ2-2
ASKGGQERGTGELF
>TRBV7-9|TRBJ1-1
ASSSPDRNTEAF
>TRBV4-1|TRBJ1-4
ASSQPDRDDEKLF
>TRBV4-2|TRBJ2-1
ASRPGLAGGEPYNEQF
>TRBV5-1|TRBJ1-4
ASSLAGTGGEKLF
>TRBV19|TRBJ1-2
ASSVMTALRNYGYT
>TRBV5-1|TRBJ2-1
ASSLVSTAGMNEQF
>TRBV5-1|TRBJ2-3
ASSPPPSGGGTDTQY
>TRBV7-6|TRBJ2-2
ASSSDSTGELF
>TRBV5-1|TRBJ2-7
ASSLAGGGPREQY
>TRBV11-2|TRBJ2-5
ASSSPGGGETQY
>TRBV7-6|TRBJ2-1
ASSLVGDRARGNEQF
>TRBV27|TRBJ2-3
ASSYLAGGGQDTQY
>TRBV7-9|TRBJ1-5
ASSPGDYNQPQH
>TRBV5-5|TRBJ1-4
ASSLTGSGAEKLF
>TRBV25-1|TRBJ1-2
ASSESYISYGYT
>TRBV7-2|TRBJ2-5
ASSLEGRLAFLETQY
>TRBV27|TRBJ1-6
ATRRGDRDNSPLH
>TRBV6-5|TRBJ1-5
ASSSTTGVDQPQH
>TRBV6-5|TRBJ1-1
ASSRTVGTEAF
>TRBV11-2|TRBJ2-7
ASSRHGRGIEQY
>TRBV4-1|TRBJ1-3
ASNQGQGNVNTIY
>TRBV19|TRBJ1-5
ASSMGPGQGMQPQH